This entry lists 9 T cell receptor beta chains sequenced from one sample in a study of blood T cell repertoires in COVID-19. Profiling relied on immunoSEQ multiplex PCR, and the TCRdb table lists in-frame clones only, not all of them. The table lists about 230,000 clones, approximately 90% of them singletons. Material: PBMCs or T cells enriched from blood (not recorded which). The receptors were gathered from a woman aged 40 to 50 with acute COVID-19.

The J gene is TRBJ1-3, the V gene TRBV27; 9 bases map to TRBD1. The CDR3 extends over 13 amino acids. Trimming took 6 bases from V and 7 from J; bases not matched to a gene: 4. Germline V gives CDR1 MNHEY, CDR2 SMNVEV (reference sequence). As DNA, the CDR3 is TGTGCCAGCAGACAGGGGGCGAGGAACACCATATATTTT. Its protein is CASRQGARNTIYF.

The chain recombines TRBV21-1 with TRBJ2-7; the table calls TRBD1, which could not be checked here. TRBV21-1 is designated a pseudogene. This CDR3 has 12 residues. The CDR3 spells CASSSTGGEQYV. CDR3 nucleotides: TGTGCCAGCAGCAGCACAGGGGGCGAGCAGTACGTC.

The J gene is TRBJ2-3, the V gene TRBV10-3; 8 bases fit TRBD2. Germline lookup yields CDR1 ENHRY and CDR2 SYGVKD. The CDR3 loop spans 17 amino acids. Trimming cost V 8 bases and J 0 bases; bases outside gene matches: 13. DNA for the CDR3: TGTGCCATCGCGGGACTAGGACCCCGCGGGAGCACAGATACGCAGTATTTT. This codes for CAIAGLGPRGSTDTQYF.

The chain has TRBV7-2 and TRBJ1-5; D might be TRBD1 (6 bases). The germline V gene encodes CDR1 SGHTA and CDR2 FQGNSA. The length of the CDR3 is 14 residues. The V end lost 5 bases, the J end lost 6 bases, and 14 bases lay between the germline ends. The CDR3 sequence is CASSPQGLGQPQHF. The CDR3 DNA sequence: TGTGCCAGCAGCCCTCAGGGGTTAGGTCAGCCCCAGCATTTT. Full variable domain (outside the CDR3, taken from reference TRBV7-2 and TRBJ1-5): GAGVSQSPSNKVTEKGKDVELRCDPISGHTALYWYRQSLGQGLEFLIYFQGNSAPDKSGLPSDRFSAERTGGSVSTLTIQRTQQEDSAVYLCASSPQGLGQPQHFGDGTRLSIL.

This sequence joins TRBV6-5 and TRBJ1-3; D is undetermined. The CDR3 consists of 15 residues. Trimming took 7 bases from V and 4 from J, leaving 17 bases between them. CDR1 is MNHEY and CDR2 is SVGAGI in the germline V gene. CDR3 sequence reads: CASIITGSPGNTIYF. The CDR3 nucleotides are TGTGCCAGCATCATTACGGGGTCTCCAGGAAACACCATATATTTT.

This chain uses TRBV30 with TRBJ2-3, with 12 positions matching TRBD1. Trimming at V came to 2 bases and at J to 6 bases, leaving 9 bases not matched to a gene. The CDR3 extends over 16 amino acids. Per germline, CDR1 GTSNPN and CDR2 SVGIG (reference sequence). This CDR3 reads CAWSSGDRGLLDTQYF. The DNA of the CDR3 is TGTGCCTGGAGTTCAGGGGACAGGGGGCTATTGGATACGCAGTATTTT.

The rearrangement links TRBV7-2 to TRBJ1-6, with 9 bases identical to TRBD1. The CDR3 sequence is 15 residues long. Losses at the gene ends were 2 bases for V and 9 bases for J; bases not matched to a gene: 5. Per the germline V gene, CDR1 is SGHTA and CDR2 is FQGNSA. CDR3 in amino acids: CASSLRGQGSSPLHF. CDR3 bases: TGTGCCAGCAGCTTAAGGGGACAGGGCAGTTCACCCCTCCACTTT.

The rearrangement uses TRBV5-4 and TRBJ1-6; a possible D gene is TRBD1 (5 bases). The germline CDR1 and CDR2 sequences are SGHNT and YYREEE (reference sequence). The CDR3 totals 14 residues. V lost 7 bases and J 7 bases, leaving 15 bases between the germline ends. The CDR3 region has the DNA TGTGCCAGCCGCCGCGGGGGGGAGAATTCACCCCTCCACTTT. This sequence encodes CASRRGGENSPLHF.

The chain recombines TRBV7-9 with TRBJ1-1, with unresolved D. The CDR3 is made up of 13 amino acids. V gave up 4 bases and J gave up 1 base, with 7 bases separating them. CDR1 is SEHNR and CDR2 is FQNEAQ in the germline V gene (reference sequence). The DNA for the CDR3 is TGTGCCAGCAGCTCCTTCCGGAACACTGAAGCTTTCTTT. It encodes CASSSFRNTEAFF.